A single sample is the source of the 11 T cell receptor beta chains below, sequenced in a study of blood T cell repertoires in COVID-19. Sequencing used immunoSEQ multiplex PCR; TCRdb keeps in-frame clones, though not all of them. The table has roughly 40,000 clones, more than 90% seen once. Sequenced input: peripheral blood. These receptors all come from a human donor in a cohort sampled during active COVID-19.

The J gene is TRBJ1-5, the V gene TRBV30, with a weak D call TRBD1 (5 bases). Germline V gene lookup returns CDR1 GTSNPN and CDR2 SVGIG (reference sequence). V lost 0 bases and J 5 bases, leaving 11 bases between the germline ends. The CDR3 consists of 14 residues. Written as DNA, the CDR3 is TGTGCCTGGAGTGTTCCGGGGGGATATCAGCCCCAGCATTTT. This sequence encodes CAWSVPGGYQPQHF.

Comment on this clone: A junction end diverges from the germline sequence, so it may reflect a read error. The same CDR3 arises from other DNA sequences in this sample as well. The CDR3 DNA is TGCGCCACCGGGGTTGGAGCGGCGAGGGCCTACGAGCAGTACTTC. It encodes CATGVGAARAYEQYF. The chain links TRBV2 to TRBJ2-7, with a tentative D call TRBD2 (5 bases). Germline V gene data show CDR1 as SNHLY and CDR2 as FYNNEI. This CDR3 contains 15 residues.

V gene TRBV5-1 combines with J gene TRBJ2-1; maybe TRBD1 (6 bases). Trimming pared 2 bases from V and 6 bases from J, leaving 15 bases between. Germline lookup yields CDR1 SGHRS and CDR2 YFSETQ. The CDR3 totals 15 residues. CDR3 sequence reads: CASSLTGWEGNEQFF. In nucleotides, the CDR3 is TGCGCCAGCAGCTTAACAGGGTGGGAAGGCAATGAGCAGTTCTTC.

The V call is TRBV7-6, the J call TRBJ2-1, with D possibly matching TRBD2 (6 bases). V was clipped by 5 bases and J by 2 bases, with 16 bases between them. CDR1 is SGHVS and CDR2 is FNYEAQ in the germline V gene. This CDR3 is 16 amino acids long. The CDR3 DNA sequence: TGTGCCAGCAGCCTCGATAGCGGAAGGACCTACAATGAGCAGTTCTTC. It yields the protein CASSLDSGRTYNEQFF.

In DNA, the CDR3 is TGTGCCAGCAGCTTAGATGGACAGCTACTTAACGGAAACACCATATATTTT. It encodes CASSLDGQLLNGNTIYF. The chain links TRBV7-9 to TRBJ1-3; possible D gene TRBD1, 6 bases. The CDR3 contains 17 residues. V lost 1 base to trimming and J lost 4 bases, with 17 bases between them. CDR1 and CDR2 from the germline V gene are SEHNR and FQNEAQ (reference sequence).

J is TRBJ1-6 and V is TRBV25-1, with D unresolved. Germline CDR1 MGHDK, CDR2 SYGVNS. The CDR3 runs to 14 residues. The V gene lost 7 bases and the J gene lost 4 bases, with 11 bases spanning the gap. CDR3 bases: TGTGCCAGCATTTACAGCACTTATAATTCACCCCTCCACTTT. Amino acid sequence: CASIYSTYNSPLHF.

This chain connects TRBV5-1 to TRBJ2-3, with TRBD1 as a possible D gene (6 bases). There are 15 residues in the CDR3. With 4 bases removed from V and 5 bases from J, the gap between germline ends came to 17 bases. Germline CDR1 and CDR2: SGHRS and YFSETQ. The DNA of the CDR3 is TGCGCCAGCAGCGACGGGACGGGCAGGGGAGATACGCAGTATTTT. Protein sequence: CASSDGTGRGDTQYF.

The genes are TRBV7-2 and TRBJ1-2, with a tentative D call TRBD1 (5 bases). The CDR3 has 14 amino acids. Deletions cut 5 bases from V and 4 bases from J, with 14 bases between. Germline V gene sequence: CDR1 SGHTA, CDR2 FQGNSA. CDR3 protein: CASSPRGGGYGYTF. The CDR3 nucleotides are TGTGCCAGCAGCCCCCGGGGGGGTGGCTATGGCTACACCTTC.

This clone was seen a handful of times. V is TRBV6-6 and J is TRBJ2-7; possible D gene TRBD1, 6 bases. Germline V gene data show CDR1 as MNHNY and CDR2 as SVGAGI (reference sequence). The CDR3 sequence is 15 residues long. V lost 0 bases, J lost 6 bases, and 15 bases lay in between. Here the CDR3 DNA reads TGTGCCAGCAGTTACTCAGGGCAGGGGTTCTCCGAGCAGTACTTC. Translating it yields CASSYSGQGFSEQYF.

CDR3 nucleotide sequence: TGTGCCAGCAGTACGGGGACAGTTAGCGAGCAGTACTTC. This gives the protein CASSTGTVSEQYF. The V gene is TRBV12-3 or TRBV12-4, the J gene TRBJ2-7, with 7 bases fitting TRBD1. The CDR3 has 13 residues. V shed 5 bases, J shed 6 bases, and the junction held 7 bases outside the gene matches.

V usage is TRBV28 and J usage is TRBJ2-3, with TRBD2 matching 10 bases. J gave up 2 bases and V 4 bases, and 6 bases lay outside the gene matches. The germline V gene has CDR1 MDHEN and CDR2 SYDVKM. The CDR3 is made up of 16 amino acids. The CDR3 loop reads CASSSRTSGDTDTQYF. The CDR3 nucleotides are TGTGCCAGCAGTTCCCGGACTAGCGGAGACACAGATACGCAGTATTTT.